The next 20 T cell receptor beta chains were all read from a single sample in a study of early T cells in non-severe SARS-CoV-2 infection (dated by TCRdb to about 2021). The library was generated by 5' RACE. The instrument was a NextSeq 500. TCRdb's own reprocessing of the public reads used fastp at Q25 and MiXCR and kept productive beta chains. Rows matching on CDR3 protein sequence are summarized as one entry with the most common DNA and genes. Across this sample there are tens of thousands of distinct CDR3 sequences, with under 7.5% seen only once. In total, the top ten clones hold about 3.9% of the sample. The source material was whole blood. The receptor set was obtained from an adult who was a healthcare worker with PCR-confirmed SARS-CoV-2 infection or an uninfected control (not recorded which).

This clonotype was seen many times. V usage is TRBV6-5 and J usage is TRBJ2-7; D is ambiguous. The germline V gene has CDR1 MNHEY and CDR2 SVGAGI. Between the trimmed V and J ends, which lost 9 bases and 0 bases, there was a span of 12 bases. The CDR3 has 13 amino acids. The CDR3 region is CASGPVNSYEQYF. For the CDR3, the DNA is TGTGCCAGTGGACCGGTTAACTCCTACGAGCAGTACTTC.

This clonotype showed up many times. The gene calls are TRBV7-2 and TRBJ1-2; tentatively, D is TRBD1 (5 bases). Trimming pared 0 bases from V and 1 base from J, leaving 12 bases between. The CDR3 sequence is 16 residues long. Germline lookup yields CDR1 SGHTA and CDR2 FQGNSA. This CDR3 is CASSLAHPQDNYGYTF. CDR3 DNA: TGTGCCAGCAGCTTAGCGCACCCACAGGATAACTATGGCTACACCTTC.

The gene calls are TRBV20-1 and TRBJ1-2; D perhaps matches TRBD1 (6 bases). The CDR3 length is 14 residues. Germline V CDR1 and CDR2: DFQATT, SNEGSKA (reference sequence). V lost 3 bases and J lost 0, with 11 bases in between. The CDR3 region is CSARGAGTNYGYTF. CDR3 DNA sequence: TGCAGTGCTAGGGGGGCAGGGACTAACTATGGCTACACCTTC.

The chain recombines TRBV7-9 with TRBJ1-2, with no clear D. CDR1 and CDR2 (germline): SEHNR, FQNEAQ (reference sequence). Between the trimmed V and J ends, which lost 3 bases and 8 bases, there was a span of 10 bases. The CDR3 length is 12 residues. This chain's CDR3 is CASSFSGLGYTF. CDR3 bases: TGTGCCAGCAGCTTTAGTGGGCTCGGCTACACCTTC.

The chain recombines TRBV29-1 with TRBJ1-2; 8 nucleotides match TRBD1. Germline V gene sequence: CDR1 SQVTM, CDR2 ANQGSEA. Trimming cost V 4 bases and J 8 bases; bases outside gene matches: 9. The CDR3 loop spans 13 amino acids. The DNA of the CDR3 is TGCAGCGTTGTCCGGACAGGGTTAATGGGCTACACCTTC. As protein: CSVVRTGLMGYTF.

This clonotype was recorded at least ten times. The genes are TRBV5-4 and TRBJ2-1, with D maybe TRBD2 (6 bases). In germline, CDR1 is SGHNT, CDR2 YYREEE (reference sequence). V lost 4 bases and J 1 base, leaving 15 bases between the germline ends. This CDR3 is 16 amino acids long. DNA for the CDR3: TGTGCCAGCAGCCTTAGCGGCGCGAGGTCCTACAATGAGCAGTTCTTC. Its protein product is CASSLSGARSYNEQFF.

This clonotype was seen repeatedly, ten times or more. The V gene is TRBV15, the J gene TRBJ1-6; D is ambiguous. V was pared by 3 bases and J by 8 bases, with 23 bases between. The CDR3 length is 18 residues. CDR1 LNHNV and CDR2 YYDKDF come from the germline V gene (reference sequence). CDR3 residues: CATSSVDYWRRGYSPLHF. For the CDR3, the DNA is TGTGCCACCAGCAGTGTCGACTACTGGCGCCGAGGGTATTCACCCCTCCACTTT.

Here the CDR3 reads CASSRTGNNYEQYF. CDR3 coding DNA: TGTGCCAGCTCACGGACAGGGAACAACTACGAGCAGTACTTC. V and J are TRBV18 and TRBJ2-7, with 8 bases fitting TRBD1. Germline assignment: CDR1 KGHSH and CDR2 LQKENI. V shed 4 bases, J shed 3 bases, and the junction held 5 bases outside the gene matches. The CDR3 length is 14 residues.

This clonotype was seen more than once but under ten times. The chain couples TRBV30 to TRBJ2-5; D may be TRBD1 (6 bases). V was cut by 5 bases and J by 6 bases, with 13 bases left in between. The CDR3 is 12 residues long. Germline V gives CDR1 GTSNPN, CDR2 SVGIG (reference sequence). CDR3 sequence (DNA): TGTGCCTGGGGTCTCAGGGGAAAGACCCAGTACTTC. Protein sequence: CAWGLRGKTQYF.

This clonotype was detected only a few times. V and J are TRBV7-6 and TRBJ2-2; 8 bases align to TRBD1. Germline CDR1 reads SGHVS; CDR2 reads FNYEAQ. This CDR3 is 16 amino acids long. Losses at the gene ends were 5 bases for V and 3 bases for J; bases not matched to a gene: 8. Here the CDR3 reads CASSNDRGRDTGELFF. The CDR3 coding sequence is TGTGCCAGCAGCAACGACAGGGGAAGGGACACCGGGGAGCTGTTTTTT. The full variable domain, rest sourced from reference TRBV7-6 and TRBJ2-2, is GAGVSQSPRYKVTKRGQDVALRCDPISGHVSLYWYRQALGQGPEFLTYFNYEAQQDKSGLPNDRFSAERPEGSISTLTIQRTEQRDSAMYRCASSNDRGRDTGELFFGEGSRLTVL.

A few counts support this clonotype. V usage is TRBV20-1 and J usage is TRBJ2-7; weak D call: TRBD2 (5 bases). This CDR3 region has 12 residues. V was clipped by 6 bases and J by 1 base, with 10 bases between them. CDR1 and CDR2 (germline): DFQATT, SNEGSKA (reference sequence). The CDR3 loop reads CSARAQSYEQYF. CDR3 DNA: TGCAGTGCGAGGGCGCAGTCCTACGAGCAGTACTTC.

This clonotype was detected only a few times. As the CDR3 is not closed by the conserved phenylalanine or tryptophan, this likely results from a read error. CDR3 protein: CASSPWTSSTDTQYS. The CDR3 nucleotides are TGTGCCAGCAGTCCCTGGACAAGCAGCACAGATACGCAGTATTCT. The gene calls are TRBV12-3 or TRBV12-4 and TRBJ2-3; TRBD1 is a possible D gene (5 bases). The V and J ends lost 5 bases and 0 bases respectively, with 12 bases between them. The CDR3 spans 15 residues.

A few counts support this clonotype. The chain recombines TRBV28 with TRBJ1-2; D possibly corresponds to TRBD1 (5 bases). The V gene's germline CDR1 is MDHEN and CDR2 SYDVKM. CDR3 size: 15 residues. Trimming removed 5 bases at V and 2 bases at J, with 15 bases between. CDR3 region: CASSRGTATNYGYTF. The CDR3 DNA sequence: TGTGCCAGCAGTCGTGGGACGGCCACCAACTATGGCTACACCTTC.

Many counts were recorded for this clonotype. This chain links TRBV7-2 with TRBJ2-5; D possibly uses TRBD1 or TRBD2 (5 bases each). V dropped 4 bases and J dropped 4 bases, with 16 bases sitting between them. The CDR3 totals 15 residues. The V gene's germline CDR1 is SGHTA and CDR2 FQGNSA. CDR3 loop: CASSSGPLERETQYF. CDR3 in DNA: TGTGCCAGCAGCTCGGGACCCCTAGAGAGAGAGACCCAGTACTTC.

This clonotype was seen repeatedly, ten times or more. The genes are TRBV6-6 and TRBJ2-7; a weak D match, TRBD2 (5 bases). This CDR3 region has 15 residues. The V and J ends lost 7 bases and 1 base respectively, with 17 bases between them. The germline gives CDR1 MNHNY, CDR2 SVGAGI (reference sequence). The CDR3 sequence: CASTSPDGGSYEQYF. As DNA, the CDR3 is TGTGCCAGCACATCGCCGGACGGAGGATCCTACGAGCAGTACTTC.

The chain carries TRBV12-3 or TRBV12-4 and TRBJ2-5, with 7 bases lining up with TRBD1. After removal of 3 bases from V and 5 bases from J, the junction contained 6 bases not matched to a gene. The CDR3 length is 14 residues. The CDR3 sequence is CASSFSRQGETQYF. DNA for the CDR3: TGTGCCAGCAGTTTTTCCCGACAGGGCGAGACCCAGTACTTC.

For the CDR3, the DNA is TGTGCCAGCAGCTTAGAGGGGGTTTCCGAAAAACTGTTTTTT. Amino acids: CASSLEGVSEKLFF. The chain couples TRBV7-9 to TRBJ1-4; a possible D gene is TRBD1 (6 bases). CDR1 and CDR2 from the germline V gene are SEHNR and FQNEAQ (reference sequence). Trimming shortened V by 1 base and J by 8 bases, and 11 bases separated the two germline ends. The CDR3 is 14 amino acids.

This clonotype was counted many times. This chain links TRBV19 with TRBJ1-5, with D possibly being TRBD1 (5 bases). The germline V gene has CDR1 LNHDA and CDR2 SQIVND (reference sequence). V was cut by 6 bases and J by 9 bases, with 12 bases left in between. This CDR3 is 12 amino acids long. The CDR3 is CASSASGLPQHF. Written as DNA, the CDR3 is TGTGCCAGTAGCGCTTCAGGGTTGCCCCAGCATTTT.

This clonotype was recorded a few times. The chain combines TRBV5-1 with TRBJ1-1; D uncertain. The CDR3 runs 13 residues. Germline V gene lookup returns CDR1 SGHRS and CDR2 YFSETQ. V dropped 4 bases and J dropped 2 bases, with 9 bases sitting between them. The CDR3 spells CASSPDGNTEAFF. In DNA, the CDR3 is TGCGCCAGCAGCCCGGACGGTAACACTGAAGCTTTCTTT.

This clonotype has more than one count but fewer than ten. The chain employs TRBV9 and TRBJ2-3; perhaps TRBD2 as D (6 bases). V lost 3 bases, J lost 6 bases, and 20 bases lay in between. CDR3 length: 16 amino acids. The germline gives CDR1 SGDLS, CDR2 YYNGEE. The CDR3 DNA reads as TGTGCCAGCAGCGCCTCCGCACTAGCAGTTACGGATACGCAGTATTTT. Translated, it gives CASSASALAVTDTQYF.